The T cell receptor (beta chain) described here comes from a study of blood T cell repertoires in COVID-19. The overall study: Acute-phase and convalescent COVID-19 samples originated in the United States, Italy and Spain. In each case, the material was cDNA or gDNA derived from T cells, B-cell-depleted T cells, or PBMCs.

TCRdb's copy holds only in-frame clones and misses some; the assay was immunoSEQ multiplex PCR. In the table there are 14,000 or so clones, more than 80% of which are singletons. Germline CDR1 MNHNS, CDR2 SASEGT. V was pared by 0 bases and J by 3 bases, with 12 bases between. The CDR3 covers 15 residues. This sequence was found in a man aged 50-60 years with active COVID-19. The gene calls are TRBV6-1 and TRBJ2-7, with D hard to call. Sequenced: peripheral blood. CDR3 DNA: TGTGCCAGCAGTGAAGCGGTCGATCGAGGCTACGAGCAGTACTTC. Protein: CASSEAVDRGYEQYF.